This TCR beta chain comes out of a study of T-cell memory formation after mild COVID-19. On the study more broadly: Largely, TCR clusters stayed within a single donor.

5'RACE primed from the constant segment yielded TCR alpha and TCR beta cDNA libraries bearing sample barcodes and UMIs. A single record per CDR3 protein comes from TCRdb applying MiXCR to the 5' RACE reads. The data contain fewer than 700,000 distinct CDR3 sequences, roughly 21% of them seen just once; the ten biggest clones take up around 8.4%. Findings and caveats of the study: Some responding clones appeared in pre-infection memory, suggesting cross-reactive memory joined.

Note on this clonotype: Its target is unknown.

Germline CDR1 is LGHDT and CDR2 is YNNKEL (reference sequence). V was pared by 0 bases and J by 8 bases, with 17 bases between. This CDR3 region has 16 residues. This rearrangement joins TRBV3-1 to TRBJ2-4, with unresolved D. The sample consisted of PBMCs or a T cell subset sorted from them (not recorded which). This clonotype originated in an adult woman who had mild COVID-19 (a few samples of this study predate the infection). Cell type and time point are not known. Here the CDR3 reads CASSQDTPSVSDIQYF. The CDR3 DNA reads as TGTGCCAGCAGCCAAGACACCCCTTCAGTTTCAGACATTCAGTACTTC.